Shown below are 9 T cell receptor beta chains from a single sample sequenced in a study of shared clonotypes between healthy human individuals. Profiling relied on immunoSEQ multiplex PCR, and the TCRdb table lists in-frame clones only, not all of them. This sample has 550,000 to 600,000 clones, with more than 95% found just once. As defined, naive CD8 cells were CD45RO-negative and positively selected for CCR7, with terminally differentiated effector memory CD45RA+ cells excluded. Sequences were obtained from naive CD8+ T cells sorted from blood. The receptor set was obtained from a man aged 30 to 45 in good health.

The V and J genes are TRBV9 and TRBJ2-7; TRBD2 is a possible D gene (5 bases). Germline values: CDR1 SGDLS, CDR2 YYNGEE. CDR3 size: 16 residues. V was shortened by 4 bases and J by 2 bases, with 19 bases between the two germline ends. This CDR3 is CASSSNSRALTYEQYF. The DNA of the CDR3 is TGTGCCAGCAGCTCCAATTCGAGGGCACTTACCTACGAGCAGTACTTC.

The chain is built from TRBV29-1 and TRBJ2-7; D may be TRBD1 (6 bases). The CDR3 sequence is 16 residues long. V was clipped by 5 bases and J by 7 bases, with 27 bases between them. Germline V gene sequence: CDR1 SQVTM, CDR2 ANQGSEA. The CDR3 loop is CSVPPRLIRGPGEQYF. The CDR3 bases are TGCAGCGTTCCCCCACGCTTGATCAGGGGCCCCGGGGAGCAGTACTTC.

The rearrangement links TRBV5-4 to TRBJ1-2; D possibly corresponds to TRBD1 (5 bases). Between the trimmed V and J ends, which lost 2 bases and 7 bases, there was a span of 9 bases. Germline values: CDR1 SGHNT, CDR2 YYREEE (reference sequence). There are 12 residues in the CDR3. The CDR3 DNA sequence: TGTGCCAGCAGCTTACCAGGGATTGGCTACACCTTC. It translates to CASSLPGIGYTF.

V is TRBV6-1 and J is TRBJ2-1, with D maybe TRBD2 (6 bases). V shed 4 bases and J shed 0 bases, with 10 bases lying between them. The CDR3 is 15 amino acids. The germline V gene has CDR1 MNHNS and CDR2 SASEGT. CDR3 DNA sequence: TGTGCCAGCAGTGTCCGGGAGTCCTCCTACAATGAGCAGTTCTTC. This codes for CASSVRESSYNEQFF.

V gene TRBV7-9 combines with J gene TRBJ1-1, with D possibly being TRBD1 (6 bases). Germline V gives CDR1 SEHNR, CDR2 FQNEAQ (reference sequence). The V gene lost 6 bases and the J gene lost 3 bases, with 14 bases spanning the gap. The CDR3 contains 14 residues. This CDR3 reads CASRPPGGHTEAFF. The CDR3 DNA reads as TGTGCCAGCAGACCCCCGGGGGGGCACACTGAAGCTTTCTTT.

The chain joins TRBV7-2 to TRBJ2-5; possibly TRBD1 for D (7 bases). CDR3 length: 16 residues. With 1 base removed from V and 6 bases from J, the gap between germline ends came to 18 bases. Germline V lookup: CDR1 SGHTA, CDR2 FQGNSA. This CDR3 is CASSLGRGREWKTQYF. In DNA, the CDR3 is TGTGCCAGCAGCTTAGGGAGGGGGCGCGAGTGGAAGACCCAGTACTTC.

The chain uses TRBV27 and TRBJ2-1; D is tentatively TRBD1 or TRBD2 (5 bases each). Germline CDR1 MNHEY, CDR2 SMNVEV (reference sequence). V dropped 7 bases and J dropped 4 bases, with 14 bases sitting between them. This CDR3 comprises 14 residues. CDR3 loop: CASTPGTGYNEQFF. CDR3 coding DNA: TGTGCCAGCACCCCGGGGACCGGGTACAATGAGCAGTTCTTC.

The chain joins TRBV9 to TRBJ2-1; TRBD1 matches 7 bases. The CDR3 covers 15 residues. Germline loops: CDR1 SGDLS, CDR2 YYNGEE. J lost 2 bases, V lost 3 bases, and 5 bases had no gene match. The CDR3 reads CASSGQGVPYNEQFF. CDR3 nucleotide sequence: TGTGCCAGCAGCGGCCAGGGGGTTCCCTACAATGAGCAGTTCTTC.

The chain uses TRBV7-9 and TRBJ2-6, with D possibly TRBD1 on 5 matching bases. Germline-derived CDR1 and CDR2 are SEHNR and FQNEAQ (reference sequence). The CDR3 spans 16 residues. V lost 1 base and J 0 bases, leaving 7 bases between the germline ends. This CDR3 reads CASSLGQTSGANVLTF. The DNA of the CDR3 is TGTGCCAGCAGCTTAGGACAGACCTCTGGGGCCAACGTCCTGACTTTC. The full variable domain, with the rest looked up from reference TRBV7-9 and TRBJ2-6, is DTGVSQNPRHKITKRGQNVTFRCDPISEHNRLYWYRQTLGQGPEFLTYFQNEAQLEKSRLLSDRFSAERPKGSFSTLEIQRTEQGDSAMYLCASSLGQTSGANVLTFGAGSRLTVL.